These T cell receptor beta chains were read from a single sample in a study of persistence of HIV-infected CD4 T cells. The antigens of these receptors remain unknown. Produced via immunoSEQ multiplex PCR; TCRdb's table is partial and in-frame only. The sample lists 50,000 or so clones; about 80% were seen once. The sample in question was CD4+ T cells sorted from PBMCs after approximately 18-hour stimulation, obtained from a patient who received antiretroviral therapy. These receptor sequences come from an adult man with HIV who was CMV-seropositive. CDR3s include the opening cysteine and the closing phenylalanine or tryptophan. The D gene is left open where the match is weak. Rows give clone size only sometimes, using once, few, many, or a class for an expanded clone.

j_call: TRBJ2-6; d_call: .; clone_size: .; v_call: TRBV10-3; cdr3_nt: TGTGCCATCAGTTACGACGGGTCTGGGGCCAACGTCCTGACTTTC; cdr3_aa: CAISYDGSGANVLTF
j_call: TRBJ2-7; d_call: .; clone_size: .; v_call: TRBV4-2; cdr3_nt: TGTGCCAGCAGCCAAGGAGCGACGAGCTCCTACGAGCAGTACTTC; cdr3_aa: CASSQGATSSYEQYF
j_call: TRBJ2-1; d_call: TRBD2; clone_size: .; v_call: TRBV7-2; cdr3_nt: TGTGCCAGCAGCTTAAACGCGGGGGGCTACAATGAGCAGTTCTTC; cdr3_aa: CASSLNAGGYNEQFF
j_call: TRBJ1-5; d_call: .; clone_size: .; v_call: TRBV6-1; cdr3_nt: TGTGCCAGCAGTGAACAGTCTTCCAGTCTCTTCAGCAATCAGCCCCAGCATTTT; cdr3_aa: CASSEQSSSLFSNQPQHF
j_call: TRBJ1-5; d_call: .; clone_size: .; v_call: TRBV30; cdr3_nt: TGTGCCTGGGGACGCAATAGCAATCAGCCCCAGCATTTT; cdr3_aa: CAWGRNSNQPQHF
j_call: TRBJ2-1; d_call: TRBD2; clone_size: few; v_call: TRBV9; cdr3_nt: TGTGCCAGCAGCGTAGCTACGGGGACTAGCGGGACATACAATGAGCAGTTCTTC; cdr3_aa: CASSVATGTSGTYNEQFF
j_call: TRBJ1-3; d_call: .; clone_size: .; v_call: TRBV6-1; cdr3_nt: TGTGCCAGCAGTGAAATCGGCGGATTCTCTGGAAACACCATATATTTT; cdr3_aa: CASSEIGGFSGNTIYF
j_call: TRBJ2-5; d_call: .; clone_size: .; v_call: TRBV3-1/TRBV3-2; cdr3_nt: TGTGCCAGCAGCCGCGAGGCAGGGCGAAGAGAGACCCAGTACTTC; cdr3_aa: CASSREAGRRETQYF
j_call: TRBJ2-1; d_call: TRBD1; clone_size: .; v_call: TRBV24-1; cdr3_nt: TGTGCCACCAGTGATGACCGGGACAGGGACTTGAATGAGCAGTTCTTC; cdr3_aa: CATSDDRDRDLNEQFF
j_call: TRBJ2-7; d_call: .; clone_size: .; v_call: TRBV18; cdr3_nt: TGTGCCAGCTCTTTGGCCAGGGTGGAAAACGAGCAGTACTTC; cdr3_aa: CASSLARVENEQYF
j_call: TRBJ1-5; d_call: TRBD1; clone_size: .; v_call: TRBV2; cdr3_nt: TGTGCCAGCAGTCCCAGGACAGGGCCATCAGCGCGAGTCTCCCAGCATTTT; cdr3_aa: CASSPRTGPSARVSQHF
j_call: TRBJ2-3; d_call: TRBD1; clone_size: once; v_call: TRBV6-5; cdr3_nt: TGTGCCAGCAGCTCTACAGGGGGCTCGGATACGCAGTATTTT; cdr3_aa: CASSSTGGSDTQYF
j_call: TRBJ1-5; d_call: .; clone_size: few; v_call: TRBV19; cdr3_nt: TGTGCCAGTAGTATAGTAGAAACTGGCAATCAGCCCCAGCATTTT; cdr3_aa: CASSIVETGNQPQHF
j_call: TRBJ1-5; d_call: .; clone_size: .; v_call: TRBV6-5; cdr3_nt: TGTGCCAGCAGTTACGGGGCAGCCCATCAGCCCCAGCATTTT; cdr3_aa: CASSYGAAHQPQHF
j_call: TRBJ1-2; d_call: .; clone_size: .; v_call: TRBV27; cdr3_nt: TGTGCCAGCAGTGATAGCCTTCAGGGGGGCTACACCTTC; cdr3_aa: CASSDSLQGGYTF
j_call: TRBJ2-5; d_call: .; clone_size: .; v_call: TRBV4-1; cdr3_nt: TGCGCCAGCAGCCAAGTTCCGGGGGCGGCGGGGATTGAGACCCAGTACTTC; cdr3_aa: CASSQVPGAAGIETQYF
j_call: TRBJ1-5; d_call: .; clone_size: .; v_call: TRBV28; cdr3_nt: TGTGCCAGCAGTTGGTCAGTGGACCAGCCCCAGCATTTT; cdr3_aa: CASSWSVDQPQHF
j_call: TRBJ2-3; d_call: TRBD2; clone_size: once; v_call: TRBV11-3; cdr3_nt: TGTGCCAGCAGTTTCGGACTAGCGGAGACGGCAGATACGCAGTATTTT; cdr3_aa: CASSFGLAETADTQYF
j_call: TRBJ2-7; d_call: TRBD2; clone_size: .; v_call: TRBV7-8; cdr3_nt: TGTGCCAGCAGCTTAGTACTAGCGGGACCCAACGAGCAGTACTTC; cdr3_aa: CASSLVLAGPNEQYF
j_call: TRBJ1-5; d_call: .; clone_size: .; v_call: TRBV12-3/TRBV12-4; cdr3_nt: TGTGCCAGCAGAGGGGTTAGCAATCAGCCCCAGCATTTT; cdr3_aa: CASRGVSNQPQHF
j_call: TRBJ1-5; d_call: .; clone_size: .; v_call: TRBV2; cdr3_nt: TGTGCCAGCATGGTCCGAGAGAATCAGCCCCAGCATTTT; cdr3_aa: CASMVRENQPQHF
j_call: TRBJ1-1; d_call: TRBD1; clone_size: .; v_call: TRBV4-2; cdr3_nt: TGTGCCAGCAGCCATGGACAGGTCGCCGGCACTGAAGCTTTCTTT; cdr3_aa: CASSHGQVAGTEAFF
j_call: TRBJ2-5; d_call: TRBD2; clone_size: .; v_call: TRBV7-9; cdr3_nt: TGTGCCAGCAGCTTTAGCGGGGTTGGTGAGACCCAGTACTTC; cdr3_aa: CASSFSGVGETQYF
j_call: TRBJ1-1; d_call: .; clone_size: .; v_call: TRBV9; cdr3_nt: TGTGCCAGCAGCGTAGTCGGCAGACCTTTGAACACTGAAGCTTTCTTT; cdr3_aa: CASSVVGRPLNTEAFF
j_call: TRBJ1-6; d_call: TRBD1; clone_size: few; v_call: TRBV4-3; cdr3_nt: TGCGCCAGCAGCCAAGGATGGGGACAGGGGGCGCGGGGGATCTCACCCCTCCACTTT; cdr3_aa: CASSQGWGQGARGISPLHF